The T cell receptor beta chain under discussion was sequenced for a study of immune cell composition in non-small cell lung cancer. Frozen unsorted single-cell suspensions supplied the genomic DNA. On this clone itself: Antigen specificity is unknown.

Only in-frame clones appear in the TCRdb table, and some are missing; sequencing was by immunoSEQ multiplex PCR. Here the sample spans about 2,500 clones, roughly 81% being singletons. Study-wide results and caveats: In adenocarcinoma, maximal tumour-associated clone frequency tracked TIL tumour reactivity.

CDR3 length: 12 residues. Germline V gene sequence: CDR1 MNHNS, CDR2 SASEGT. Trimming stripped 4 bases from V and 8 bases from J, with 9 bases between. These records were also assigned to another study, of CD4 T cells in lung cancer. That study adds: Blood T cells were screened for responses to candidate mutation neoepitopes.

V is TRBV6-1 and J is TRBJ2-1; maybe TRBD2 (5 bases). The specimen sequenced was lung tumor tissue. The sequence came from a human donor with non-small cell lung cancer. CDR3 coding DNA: TGTGCCAGCAGTGTAGGCGGGTATGAGCAGTTCTTC. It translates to CASSVGGYEQFF.